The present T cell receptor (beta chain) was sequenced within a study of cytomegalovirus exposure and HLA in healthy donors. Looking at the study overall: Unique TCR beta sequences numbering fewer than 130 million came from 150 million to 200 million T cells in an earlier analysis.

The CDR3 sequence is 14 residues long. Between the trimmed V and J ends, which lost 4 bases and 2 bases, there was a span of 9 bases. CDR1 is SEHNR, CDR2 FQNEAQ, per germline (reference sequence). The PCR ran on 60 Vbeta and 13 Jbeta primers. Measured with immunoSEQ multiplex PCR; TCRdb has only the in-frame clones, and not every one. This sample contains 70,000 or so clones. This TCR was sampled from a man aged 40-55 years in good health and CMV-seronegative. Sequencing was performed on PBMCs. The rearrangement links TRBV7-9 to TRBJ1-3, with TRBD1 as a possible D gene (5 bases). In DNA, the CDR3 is TGTGCCAGCAGCTCCGGGGGGACTGGAAACACCATATATTTT. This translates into CASSSGGTGNTIYF.